The 10 T cell receptor beta chains given below trace back to one sample, sequenced in a study of cytomegalovirus exposure and HLA in healthy donors (dated by TCRdb to 2016 to 2017). Library prep was done by the immunoSEQ multiplex PCR assay. A mixture of 60 forward primers for TCR Vbeta segments and 13 reverse primers for TCR Jbeta segments was used in the multiplex PCR. The clones in this table, taken by TCRdb from immuneACCESS, are in-frame only. Not every clone is retained; where verified, under half of the shortfall comes from an unresolved V gene, and the cause of the rest is unknown. The sample yields roughly 150,000 clones; roughly 10% were counted once. The ten top clones hold less than 2% of the sample. Sequencing input: PBMCs. The receptors come from a male donor in good health and CMV-seronegative.

The chain is built from TRBV19 and TRBJ1-1; D is possibly TRBD1 (6 bases). Germline CDR1 reads LNHDA; CDR2 reads SQIVND (reference sequence). This CDR3 has 14 residues. Deletions cut 1 base from V and 4 bases from J, with 10 bases between. The CDR3 region has the DNA TGTGCCAGTAGTATAGGGCAGGGGCGCACTGAAGCTTTCTTT. As protein: CASSIGQGRTEAFF.

The chain employs TRBV19 and TRBJ2-1, with 9 bases lining up with TRBD2. Germline CDR1 reads LNHDA; CDR2 reads SQIVND (reference sequence). V lost 6 bases, J lost 2 bases, and 8 bases stayed unmatched. The CDR3 totals 16 residues. CDR3 amino acids: CASSPGLALTYNEQFF. The CDR3 nucleotides read TGTGCCAGTAGCCCGGGACTAGCCTTAACCTACAATGAGCAGTTCTTC. Full variable domain (missing parts from reference TRBV19 and TRBJ2-1): DGGITQSPKYLFRKEGQNVTLSCEQNLNHDAMYWYRQDPGQGLRLIYYSQIVNDFQKGDIAEGYSVSREKKESFPLTVTSAQKNPTAFYLCASSPGLALTYNEQFFGPGTRLTVL.

The rearrangement links TRBV4-3 to TRBJ1-2, with no clear D. V lost 5 bases, J lost 0 bases, and 16 bases lay in between. CDR1 LGHNA and CDR2 YSLEER come from the germline V gene. The CDR3 has 16 amino acids. CDR3 DNA: TGCGCCAGCAGCTTTATGGCGGACTTAGCTAACTATGGCTACACCTTC. This encodes CASSFMADLANYGYTF.

There are a few counts of this clone. The rearrangement uses TRBV5-4 and TRBJ2-7; the D is unclear. Germline V gene sequence: CDR1 SGHNT, CDR2 YYREEE (reference sequence). V lost 0 bases and J 0 bases, leaving 7 bases between the germline ends. CDR3 size: 14 residues. CDR3 bases: TGTGCCAGCAGCTTGGCTGCGGACTCCTACGAGCAGTACTTC. Amino acids: CASSLAADSYEQYF. Supplemented by reference TRBV5-4 and TRBJ2-7, the full variable domain reads ETGVTQSPTHLIKTRGQQVTLRCSSQSGHNTVSWYQQALGQGPQFIFQYYREEENGRGNFPPRFSGLQFPNYSSELNVNALELDDSALYLCASSLAADSYEQYFGPGTRLTVT.

This clone was detected a few times. The DNA of the CDR3 is TGTGCCAGCAGTGTTGACAGACTCCTCAACACTGAAGCTTTCTTT. Amino acid sequence: CASSVDRLLNTEAFF. The V gene is TRBV25-1, the J gene TRBJ1-1, with TRBD1 as a possible D gene (5 bases). Per the germline V gene, CDR1 is MGHDK and CDR2 is SYGVNS. The CDR3 sequence is 15 residues long. Trimming stripped 4 bases from V and 2 bases from J, with 14 bases between.

The rearrangement joins TRBV28 to TRBJ1-4; D ambiguous. The V end lost 4 bases, the J end lost 7 bases, and 13 bases lay between the germline ends. CDR1 and CDR2 (germline): MDHEN, SYDVKM. The CDR3 is 14 residues long. Here the CDR3 reads CASSSNQRSEKLFF. Here the CDR3 DNA reads TGTGCCAGCAGTTCAAACCAGAGGAGTGAAAAACTGTTTTTT.

The J gene is TRBJ1-5, the V gene TRBV7-2; D possibly corresponds to TRBD1 (6 bases). The V end lost 6 bases, the J end lost 2 bases, and 11 bases lay between the germline ends. The germline V gene has CDR1 SGHTA and CDR2 FQGNSA. The CDR3 contains 14 residues. This CDR3 is CASSAGAGNQPQHF. The DNA of the CDR3 is TGTGCCAGCAGTGCAGGGGCCGGCAATCAGCCCCAGCATTTT.

The rearrangement uses TRBV19 and TRBJ1-1; a possible D gene is TRBD1 (5 bases). This CDR3 has 14 amino acids. The V end was cut by 4 bases, the J end by 3 bases, with 12 bases between. Per germline, CDR1 LNHDA and CDR2 SQIVND (reference sequence). CDR3 region: CASSSGAWDTEAFF. The CDR3 DNA follows: TGTGCCAGTAGTAGCGGGGCATGGGACACTGAAGCTTTCTTT.

CDR3 protein: CASSGLPNQPQHF. The CDR3, as DNA: TGTGCCAGCAGTGGGCTTCCCAATCAGCCCCAGCATTTT. This chain connects TRBV6-1 to TRBJ1-5; no clear D gene. V was cut by 4 bases and J by 3 bases, with 7 bases left in between. Looked up from germline, CDR1 is MNHNS and CDR2 is SASEGT. The CDR3 contains 13 residues.

This chain links TRBV5-8 with TRBJ2-7; D is possibly TRBD1 (6 bases). Trimming removed 1 base from V and 6 bases from J, with 11 bases in between. Germline V lookup: CDR1 SGHTS, CDR2 YDEGEE. CDR3 length equals 13 residues. The CDR3 region is CASSLTDSGEQYF. CDR3 bases: TGTGCCAGCAGCTTGACGGACAGCGGCGAGCAGTACTTC. The full variable domain, completed using reference TRBV5-8 and TRBJ2-7, is EAGVTQSPTHLIKTRGQQATLRCSPISGHTSVYWYQQALGLGLQFLLWYDEGEERNRGNFPPRFSGRQFPNYSSELNVNALELEDSALYLCASSLTDSGEQYFGPGTRLTVT.